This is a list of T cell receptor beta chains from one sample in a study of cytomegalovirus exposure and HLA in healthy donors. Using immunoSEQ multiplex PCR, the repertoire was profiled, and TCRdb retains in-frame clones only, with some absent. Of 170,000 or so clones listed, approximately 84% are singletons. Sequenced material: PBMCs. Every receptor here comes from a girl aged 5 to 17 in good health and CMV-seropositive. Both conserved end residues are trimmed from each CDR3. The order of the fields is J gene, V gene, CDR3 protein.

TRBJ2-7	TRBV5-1	ASSSQTSGGVDEQY
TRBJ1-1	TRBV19	ASSRPRVNTEAF
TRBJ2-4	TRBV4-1	ASSQGSGGAEVIQY
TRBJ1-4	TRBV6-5	ASSIQGSNEKLF
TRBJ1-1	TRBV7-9	ASSSGQGMNTEAF
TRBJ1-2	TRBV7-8	ASSLAGQGPLIYYGYT
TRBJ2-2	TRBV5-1	ASGPGGTGELF
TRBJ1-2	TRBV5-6	ASRTGGEHYGYT
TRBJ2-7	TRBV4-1	ASSHSRDGTSYEQY
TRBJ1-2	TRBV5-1	ASSPLQGNYGYT
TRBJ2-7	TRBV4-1	ASSQVWGGGAYEQY
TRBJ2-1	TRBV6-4	ASSESGGPNNEQF
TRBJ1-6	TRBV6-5	ASSQLGSAGPLH
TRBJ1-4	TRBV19	ASMSQGASEKLF
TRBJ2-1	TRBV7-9	ASTRLESSYNEQF
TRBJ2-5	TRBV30	AWSLGEETQY
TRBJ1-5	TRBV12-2	ASRPTGEGISNQPQH
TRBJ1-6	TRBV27	ASSLSDRVFSPLH
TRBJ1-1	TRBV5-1	ASVGPSEAF
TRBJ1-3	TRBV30	ACKPPVVGNTIY
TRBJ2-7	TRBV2	ASAQAGTGYYEQY
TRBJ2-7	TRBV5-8	ASSFGRGYYEQY
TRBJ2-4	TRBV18	ASSPSGKNIQY
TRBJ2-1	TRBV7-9	ASSSGQGTHNEQF
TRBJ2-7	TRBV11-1	ASSPLVRGYEQY
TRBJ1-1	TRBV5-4	ASSTRPQGAHTEAF
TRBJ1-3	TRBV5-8	ASSSLRGGISGSGNTIY
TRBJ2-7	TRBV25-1	ASSEYKGTERDEQY
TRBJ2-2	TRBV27	ASSFGILGGELF
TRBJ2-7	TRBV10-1	ASSSGSYEQY
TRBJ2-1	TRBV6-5	ASSYLGQGYNEQF
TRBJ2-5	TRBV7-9	ASSLTQETQY
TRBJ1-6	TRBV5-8	ASSSISGQGKSPLH
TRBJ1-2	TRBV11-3	ASSAPGQGRGYT
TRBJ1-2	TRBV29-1	SVEPSGQPVHGYT
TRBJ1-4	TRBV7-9	ASSLAGTGKEKLF
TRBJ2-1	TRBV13	ASSPQLAGGNEQF
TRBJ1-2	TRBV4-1	ASSGRDRDYGYT
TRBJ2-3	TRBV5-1	ASSPGTSGFRDTQY
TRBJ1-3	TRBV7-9	ASSRPTGERLGAGNTIY
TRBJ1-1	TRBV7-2	ASSLEAGKGTEAF
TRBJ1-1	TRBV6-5	ASSSPRGNTEAF
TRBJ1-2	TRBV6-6	ASSYTLTDYGYT
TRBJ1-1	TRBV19	ASSIAAGMNTEAF
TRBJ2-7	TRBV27	ASSLGQGSYEQY
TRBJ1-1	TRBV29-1	SVGGRGEAF
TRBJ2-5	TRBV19	ASISRTGGKETQY
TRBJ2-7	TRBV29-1	SATSSGGEQY
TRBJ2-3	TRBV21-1	ASSKERGPDRVFTDTQY
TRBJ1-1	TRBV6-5	ASSYGGLDTEAF
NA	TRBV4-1	ASSQGSGGGTYEQY
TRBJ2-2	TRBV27	ASTLLGQAGGELF